Detailed here is one TCR beta chain. Its antigen is not identified. This CDR3 spans 14 amino acids. V lost 3 bases, J lost 3 bases, and 10 bases lay in between. Germline assignment: CDR1 SGHTA and CDR2 FQGTGA. The entirety of the isolated RNA underwent reverse transcription, so expressed TCRB transcripts were sequenced. Data came from immunoSEQ multiplex PCR; TCRdb stores just in-frame clones and leaves some out. The sample has over 150,000 clones, about 8.1% seen once; the top ten hold approximately 0.69%. This entry comes from a study of beta chain features in type 1 diabetes. General observations from the study: Researchers report that Type 1 diabetes patients had moderately but significantly shorter TCRB CDR3s across all four CD4+ subsets.

The sequence came from a man younger than 30 in good health. Sequenced: central memory CD4+ T cells from blood. The chain employs TRBV7-3 and TRBJ2-3; D is ambiguous. The CDR3, as DNA: TGTGCCAGCAGCTTCGGTACAGTGACAGATACGCAGTATTTT. Translated: CASSFGTVTDTQYF.